These 19 T cell receptor beta chains came from one sample sequenced in a study of control samples from healthy donors and cancer patients. The table came from immunoSEQ multiplex PCR; TCRdb's copy has only in-frame clones and leaves some out. The sample holds 150,000 to 200,000 clones; about 92% are singletons and the top ten take around 1.5%. Sequenced input: blood. Receptor source: a man aged 25-45 years in good health.

V is TRBV7-9 and J is TRBJ1-2; 7 bases agree with TRBD1. The CDR3 consists of 15 residues. Germline V lookup: CDR1 SEHNR, CDR2 FQNEAQ (reference sequence). Trimming removed 5 bases from V and 4 bases from J; junction bases left unmatched: 10. Written as DNA, the CDR3 is TGTGCCAGCAGCCCCCGGAGACAGGGTCCCTATGGCTACACCTTC. Translating gives CASSPRRQGPYGYTF. The full variable domain, rest sourced from reference TRBV7-9 and TRBJ1-2, is DTGVSQNPRHKITKRGQNVTFRCDPISEHNRLYWYRQTLGQGPEFLTYFQNEAQLEKSRLLSDRFSAERPKGSFSTLEIQRTEQGDSAMYLCASSPRRQGPYGYTFGSGTRLTVV.

There are a few counts of this clone. The chain employs TRBV2 and TRBJ1-2; 7 nucleotides line up with TRBD1. Germline V CDR1 and CDR2: SNHLY, FYNNEI. With V trimmed by 5 bases and J by 5 bases, 8 bases remained unmatched. This CDR3 has 14 amino acids. CDR3 region: CASSPSGTAYGYTF. The CDR3 region has the DNA TGTGCCAGCAGTCCCTCGGGGACAGCTTATGGCTACACCTTC.

The chain recombines TRBV9 with TRBJ1-3, with D tentatively TRBD1 (5 bases). The CDR3 contains 16 residues. Germline V gene sequence: CDR1 SGDLS, CDR2 YYNGEE. V was shortened by 4 bases and J by 0 bases, with 14 bases between the two germline ends. The CDR3 here is CASSRAGTSSGNTIYF. The CDR3, as DNA: TGTGCCAGCAGCCGAGCAGGGACCTCCTCTGGAAACACCATATATTTT.

The sample holds one count of this clone. The J gene is TRBJ2-7, the V gene TRBV4-1, with 13 bases fitting TRBD2. J gave up 3 bases and V 3 bases, and 5 bases lay outside the gene matches. This CDR3 has 16 residues. CDR1 is MGHRA, CDR2 YSYEKL, per germline. CDR3 loop: CASSQVLAGGRYEQYF. CDR3 DNA sequence: TGCGCCAGCAGCCAGGTACTAGCGGGGGGGCGCTACGAGCAGTACTTC.

This clone was counted only a few times. The chain uses TRBV7-9 and TRBJ1-2; the D gene is possibly TRBD1 (5 bases). The CDR3 spans 14 residues. The ends were cut back, 7 bases at V and 3 bases at J, with 15 bases in the middle. Germline V gene sequence: CDR1 SEHNR, CDR2 FQNEAQ (reference sequence). CDR3 residues: CASTDSGTDYGYTF. Written as DNA, the CDR3 is TGTGCCAGCACGGACTCCGGGACGGACTATGGCTACACCTTC.

This chain connects TRBV12-5 to TRBJ1-1; D not certain. With 5 bases removed from V and 1 base from J, the gap between germline ends came to 8 bases. This CDR3 contains 13 residues. Germline lookup yields CDR1 LGHNT and CDR2 FRNRAP. The CDR3 DNA reads as TGTGCTAGTGGTCCGACGGGGAACACTGAAGCTTTCTTT. This translates into CASGPTGNTEAFF.

The chain links TRBV7-9 to TRBJ1-2; the D gene is possibly TRBD1 (5 bases). This CDR3 has 13 amino acids. Germline V CDR1 and CDR2: SEHNR, FQNEAQ (reference sequence). Trimming shortened V by 5 bases and J by 13 bases, and 20 bases separated the two germline ends. The CDR3 region is CASSGPLDSAVTF. The DNA of the CDR3 is TGTGCCAGCAGCGGGCCCTTAGACAGTGCGGTCACCTTC.

The rearrangement uses TRBV7-2 and TRBJ2-7, with D possibly matching TRBD1 (5 bases). Looked up from germline, CDR1 is SGHTA and CDR2 is FQGNSA. The CDR3 totals 15 residues. Trimming took off 5 bases at V and 4 bases at J, with 18 bases between the two ends. The CDR3 sequence is CASSPGQSPVYEQYF. DNA of the CDR3: TGTGCCAGCAGCCCTGGACAAAGCCCCGTTTACGAGCAGTACTTC.

V gene TRBV3-1 (or the pseudogene TRBV3-2) combines with J gene TRBJ1-1; D perhaps matches TRBD1 (5 bases). The V gene lost 0 bases and the J gene lost 5 bases, with 10 bases spanning the gap. The V gene's germline CDR1 is LGHDT and CDR2 YNNKEL (reference sequence). The CDR3 has 14 residues. The DNA of the CDR3 is TGTGCCAGCAGCCAAGATTTCCGGGGGACTGAAGCTTTCTTT. Its translation: CASSQDFRGTEAFF.

The chain joins TRBV6-5 to TRBJ1-5; unclear D gene. The CDR3 runs 14 residues. Germline CDR1 MNHEY, CDR2 SVGAGI. V dropped 6 bases and J dropped 2 bases, with 11 bases sitting between them. CDR3 residues: CASRPSNRNQPQHF. CDR3 bases: TGTGCCAGCAGACCCTCCAATCGCAATCAGCCCCAGCATTTT.

The chain is built from TRBV11-2 and TRBJ2-2, with no clear D. The length of the CDR3 is 15 residues. Trimming pared 3 bases from V and 0 bases from J, leaving 8 bases between. Germline V gene data show CDR1 as SGHAT and CDR2 as FQNNGV. The CDR3 DNA is TGTGCCAGCAGCTTGTTTCTGACGAACACCGGGGAGCTGTTTTTT. It yields the protein CASSLFLTNTGELFF.

The chain combines TRBV9 with TRBJ2-3, with D unclear. Germline values: CDR1 SGDLS, CDR2 YYNGEE. CDR3 length: 12 residues. The V end was cut by 3 bases, the J end by 2 bases, with 4 bases between. CDR3 sequence: CASSGYTDTQYF. CDR3 coding DNA: TGTGCCAGCAGCGGCTACACAGATACGCAGTATTTT.

This rearrangement joins TRBV6-5 to TRBJ1-2; 10 bases align to TRBD1. Per germline, CDR1 MNHEY and CDR2 SVGAGI. Trimming took 10 bases from V and 8 from J; bases not matched to a gene: 16. The CDR3 sequence is 15 residues long. The CDR3 sequence is CATSGQGKRGEGYTF. CDR3 nucleotides: TGTGCCACCTCGGGACAGGGGAAAAGAGGAGAGGGCTACACCTTC.

The chain carries TRBV3-1 (or the pseudogene TRBV3-2) and TRBJ1-1; a possible D gene is TRBD1 (5 bases). The CDR3 consists of 15 residues. Trimming took 1 base from V and 3 from J, leaving 12 bases between them. The germline V gene encodes CDR1 LGHDT and CDR2 YNNKEL (reference sequence). CDR3 sequence reads: CASSQGKGSDTEAFF. The CDR3 DNA reads TGTGCCAGCAGCCAAGGGAAGGGGTCGGACACTGAAGCTTTCTTT.

The rearrangement links TRBV6-5 to TRBJ2-6, with a weak D call TRBD2 (5 bases). The CDR3 runs 16 residues. The germline V gene encodes CDR1 MNHEY and CDR2 SVGAGI. V was shortened by 4 bases and J by 0 bases, with 10 bases between the two germline ends. CDR3 in amino acids: CASSLRDRSGANVLTF. The CDR3 DNA is TGTGCCAGCAGTTTACGGGATCGCTCTGGGGCCAACGTCCTGACTTTC.

The V and J genes are TRBV27 and TRBJ1-1; a weak D match, TRBD1 (6 bases). The germline CDR1 and CDR2 sequences are MNHEY and SMNVEV (reference sequence). The CDR3 covers 14 residues. V was clipped by 0 bases and J by 4 bases, with 9 bases between them. Here the CDR3 reads CASSLSGGATEAFF. CDR3 nucleotide sequence: TGTGCCAGCAGTTTATCGGGGGGGGCCACTGAAGCTTTCTTT.

V is TRBV1 and J is TRBJ1-2; the table's D call, TRBD1, has no DNA check behind it. TRBV1 is a recognized pseudogene. This CDR3 has 16 residues. The CDR3 protein is CTTSRSRGSSSYGYTF. DNA for the CDR3: TGCACCACATCACGAAGTAGGGGTTCTTCCTCCTATGGCTACACCTTC.

The rearrangement uses TRBV2 and TRBJ2-7; D is perhaps TRBD1 or TRBD2 (5 bases each). Germline V gene lookup returns CDR1 SNHLY and CDR2 FYNNEI. The V end was cut by 6 bases, the J end by 12 bases, with 21 bases between. The CDR3 extends over 13 amino acids. The CDR3 coding sequence is TGTGCCAGCAGGCTGGGGGATGCGGCCTCGGGGTACTTC. Translated: CASRLGDAASGYF.

The rearrangement links TRBV5-5 to TRBJ2-3, with 7 nucleotides matching TRBD2. This CDR3 is 16 amino acids long. Unmatched junction bases numbered 8, after V lost 4 bases and J lost 0 bases. Per germline, CDR1 SGHKS and CDR2 YYEKEE (reference sequence). The CDR3 nucleotides are TGTGCCAGCAGCGTAGGACTAGTACTAAGCACAGATACGCAGTATTTT. Translating it yields CASSVGLVLSTDTQYF. Looking up the rest from reference TRBV5-5 and TRBJ2-3 gives the full variable domain: DAGVTQSPTHLIKTRGQQVTLRCSPISGHKSVSWYQQVLGQGPQFIFQYYEKEERGRGNFPDRFSARQFPNYSSELNVNALLLGDSALYLCASSVGLVLSTDTQYFGPGTRLTVL.